The 25 T cell receptor beta chains presented below share a single source sample, sequenced in a study of T-cell memory formation after mild COVID-19. TCRdb re-derived calls from the 5' RACE reads in MiXCR, one entry per CDR3 protein. Here the sample spans tens of thousands of distinct CDR3 sequences, over 12% being singletons. Input material: PBMCs or a T cell subset sorted from them (not recorded which). The receptors originated from a man younger than 30 who had mild COVID-19 (a few samples of this study predate the infection). Cell type and time point are not known.

This chain uses TRBV20-1 with TRBJ2-3; D possibly corresponds to TRBD2 (6 bases). The CDR3 contains 14 residues. CDR1 and CDR2 from the germline V gene are DFQATT and SNEGSKA (reference sequence). Trimming cost V 5 bases and J 0 bases, with 12 bases left between them. DNA of the CDR3: TGCAGTGCTCCCCGGGGACTTAGCACAGATACGCAGTATTTT. Translated, it gives CSAPRGLSTDTQYF.

This clonotype was observed a few times. The V gene is TRBV7-9, the J gene TRBJ1-4, with TRBD1 identical over 9 bases. The germline V gene has CDR1 SEHNR and CDR2 FQNEAQ (reference sequence). There are 15 residues in the CDR3. Losses at the gene ends were 5 bases for V and 8 bases for J; bases not matched to a gene: 9. The CDR3 reads CASSTAGTGREKLFF. CDR3 DNA sequence: TGTGCCAGCAGCACCGCGGGGACAGGGCGGGAAAAACTGTTTTTT.

The V call is TRBV6-2 or TRBV6-3, the J call TRBJ2-1; no clear D. Germline V lookup: CDR1 MNHEY, CDR2 SVGEGT. The CDR3 loop spans 13 amino acids. V lost 0 bases and J lost 8, with 8 bases in between. CDR3 nucleotide sequence: TGTGCCAGCAGTTACTCGAGGAGCTATGAGCAGTTCTTC. It translates to CASSYSRSYEQFF.

The rearrangement links TRBV12-3 or TRBV12-4 to TRBJ2-1; D gene ambiguous. This CDR3 is built from 12 residues. Trimming stripped 6 bases from V and 4 bases from J, with 7 bases between. CDR3 DNA sequence: TGTGCCAGCAGGAGGTCGTACAATGAGCAGTTCTTC. As protein: CASRRSYNEQFF.

The sample holds a few counts of this clonotype. The rearrangement uses TRBV4-3 and TRBJ2-5; possibly TRBD1 or TRBD2 for D (5 bases each). There are 15 residues in the CDR3. With 4 bases removed from V and 5 bases from J, the gap between germline ends came to 17 bases. CDR1 LGHNA and CDR2 YSLEER come from the germline V gene. CDR3 amino acids: CASSPHTGAGETQYF. The CDR3 DNA follows: TGCGCCAGCAGCCCTCACACCGGGGCGGGCGAGACCCAGTACTTC.

This clonotype was observed a single time. The chain has TRBV9 and TRBJ1-5; D gene ambiguous. CDR1 and CDR2 (germline): SGDLS, YYNGEE. CDR3 length equals 14 residues. V dropped 3 bases and J dropped 4 bases, with 11 bases sitting between them. CDR3 residues: CASSDEGGNQPQHF. The CDR3, as DNA: TGTGCCAGCAGCGACGAGGGAGGGAATCAGCCCCAGCATTTT.

There are a few counts of this clonotype. The chain joins TRBV7-2 to TRBJ2-3, with TRBD2 matching over 8 bases. The germline gives CDR1 SGHTA, CDR2 FQGNSA. The CDR3 contains 15 residues. V dropped 4 bases and J dropped 0; count of bases not matched to a gene: 3. This chain's CDR3 is CASSSLAGSTDTQYF. The DNA for the CDR3 is TGTGCCAGCAGCTCCTTAGCGGGGAGCACAGATACGCAGTATTTT.

In this sample, this clonotype turned up a few times. CDR3 coding DNA: TGTGCCAGCAGCTCCCCAACGGGGGGACTCACAGATACGCAGTATTTT. As protein: CASSSPTGGLTDTQYF. The chain joins TRBV7-2 to TRBJ2-3, with 7 nucleotides matching TRBD2. There are 16 residues in the CDR3. The ends lost 4 bases at V and 2 bases at J; junction bases unmatched: 9. Germline CDR1 is SGHTA and CDR2 is FQGNSA.

At least ten counts were recorded for this clonotype. The chain uses TRBV10-3 and TRBJ2-7; D call uncertain. The CDR3 contains 12 residues. Germline assignment: CDR1 ENHRY and CDR2 SYGVKD. With 2 bases removed from V and 0 bases from J, the gap between germline ends came to 2 bases. The CDR3 bases are TGTGCCATCAGTGAGAGCTCCTACGAGCAGTACTTC. It yields the protein CAISESSYEQYF.

The rearrangement joins TRBV20-1 to TRBJ2-7; tentative D call: TRBD1 (6 bases). The V and J ends lost 0 bases and 7 bases respectively, with 16 bases between them. The CDR3 spans 14 residues. Germline V lookup: CDR1 DFQATT, CDR2 SNEGSKA (reference sequence). In nucleotides, the CDR3 is TGCAGTGCTAGAGACCAAAGGGACAAAGTGGAGCAGTACTTC. This sequence encodes CSARDQRDKVEQYF.

The rearrangement links TRBV3-1 to TRBJ2-5, with 9 nucleotides matching TRBD1. Germline lookup yields CDR1 LGHDT and CDR2 YNNKEL (reference sequence). The CDR3 loop spans 17 amino acids. V was pared by 4 bases and J by 1 base, with 10 bases of the junction left unmatched. The DNA of the CDR3 is TGTGCCAGCAGCCTCCGACTCTGGACAGGGGTCCAAGAGACCCAGTACTTC. This codes for CASSLRLWTGVQETQYF.

This chain uses TRBV7-2 with TRBJ2-1; D is ambiguous. The CDR3 contains 17 residues. V was shortened by 3 bases and J by 0 bases, with 15 bases between the two germline ends. Germline CDR1 is SGHTA and CDR2 is FQGNSA. The CDR3 region is CASSFRPESDSYNEQFF. The DNA for the CDR3 is TGTGCCAGCAGCTTCCGTCCTGAGTCGGACTCCTACAATGAGCAGTTCTTC.

This chain uses TRBV19 with TRBJ2-7; the match to TRBD2 covers 9 bases. The CDR3 length is 13 residues. Trimming cost V 4 bases and J 6 bases; bases outside gene matches: 4. Germline V lookup: CDR1 LNHDA, CDR2 SQIVND (reference sequence). In DNA, the CDR3 is TGTGCCAGTAGTACCGGACTAGCGCGCGAGCAGTACGTC. This gives the protein CASSTGLAREQYV.

CDR3 amino acids: CASSLSRGGDEQYF. The CDR3 nucleotides are TGTGCCAGCAGCCTCTCTCGCGGGGGCGACGAGCAGTACTTC. The chain combines TRBV6-2 or TRBV6-3 with TRBJ2-7, with D perhaps matching TRBD2 (7 bases). This CDR3 contains 14 residues. Trimming took off 6 bases at V and 5 bases at J, with 17 bases between the two ends. From germline, CDR1 is MNHEY and CDR2 SVGEGT.

This clonotype was detected a few times. The rearrangement links TRBV5-8 to TRBJ2-1; weak D call: TRBD1 (5 bases). The V and J ends lost 2 bases and 4 bases respectively, with 7 bases between them. From germline, CDR1 is SGHTS and CDR2 YDEGEE. This CDR3 has 13 amino acids. The CDR3 sequence: CASSFGAYNEQFF. In nucleotides, the CDR3 is TGTGCCAGCAGCTTTGGGGCTTACAATGAGCAGTTCTTC.

This clonotype was found many times. The chain couples TRBV4-1 to TRBJ2-5; 8 positions agree with TRBD2. The germline V gene encodes CDR1 MGHRA and CDR2 YSYEKL. The length of the CDR3 is 15 residues. Trimming cost V 2 bases and J 5 bases; bases outside gene matches: 7. CDR3 coding DNA: TGCGCCAGCAGCCAACTCGGACTAGCAAGGGAGACCCAGTACTTC. The encoded protein is CASSQLGLARETQYF.

V gene TRBV27 combines with J gene TRBJ1-2; D gene unclear. There are 13 residues in the CDR3. Trimming cost V 4 bases and J 0 bases, with 6 bases left between them. The V gene's germline CDR1 is MNHEY and CDR2 SMNVEV (reference sequence). The CDR3 coding sequence is TGTGCCAGCAGTTCAGAAGCTAACTATGGCTACACCTTC. As protein: CASSSEANYGYTF.

V usage is TRBV29-1 and J usage is TRBJ2-7; TRBD1 agrees at 9 bases. Germline values: CDR1 SQVTM, CDR2 ANQGSEA. The junction had 2 bases not matched to a gene; V was cut back by 2 bases and J by 0 bases. This CDR3 spans 14 amino acids. The CDR3 DNA is TGCAGCGTTGAAAACAGGGGGCACTCCTACGAGCAGTACTTC. This gives the protein CSVENRGHSYEQYF.

The chain is built from TRBV6-6 and TRBJ1-4, with TRBD1 as a possible D gene (5 bases). CDR1 is MNHNY and CDR2 is SVGAGI in the germline V gene (reference sequence). The germline V and J ends were trimmed by 2 bases and 5 bases, with 12 bases remaining between them. The CDR3 length is 15 residues. CDR3 sequence: CASSYMGRENEKLFF. Written as DNA, the CDR3 is TGTGCCAGCAGTTACATGGGACGGGAAAATGAAAAACTGTTTTTT.

The chain recombines TRBV7-2 with TRBJ2-1; weak D call: TRBD2 (6 bases). Trimming removed 8 bases from V and 4 bases from J, with 9 bases in between. The CDR3 spans 12 residues. CDR1 is SGHTA, CDR2 FQGNSA, per germline. The DNA of the CDR3 is TGTGCCAGCCGGGGGTCTTACAATGAGCAGTTCTTC. The encoded protein is CASRGSYNEQFF.

This chain connects TRBV9 to TRBJ2-5; D not certain. The germline CDR1 and CDR2 sequences are SGDLS and YYNGEE. This CDR3 region has 11 residues. Trimming took off 7 bases at V and 5 bases at J, with 9 bases between the two ends. The DNA for the CDR3 is TGTGCCAGCGGTAATGAGGAGACCCAGTACTTC. This gives the protein CASGNEETQYF.

The gene calls are TRBV28 and TRBJ2-3, with 8 bases matching TRBD1. The V gene end was trimmed by 4 bases and the J gene end by 2 bases; junction bases not matched to a gene: 11. Germline CDR1 is MDHEN and CDR2 is SYDVKM. The CDR3 length is 17 residues. CDR3 protein: CASSSSGQGLTTDTQYF. CDR3 in DNA: TGTGCCAGCAGTTCCTCAGGACAGGGTCTGACCACAGATACGCAGTATTTT.

The CDR3 region is CASSQAAYGYTF. CDR3 sequence (DNA): TGTGCCAGCAGTCAGGCGGCCTATGGCTACACCTTC. The chain has TRBV12-3 or TRBV12-4 and TRBJ1-2, with D hard to call. The CDR3 is 12 residues long. V was trimmed by 5 bases and J by 4 bases, leaving 8 bases between them.

This clonotype occurred many times. The gene calls are TRBV4-3 and TRBJ2-4, with no clear D. The CDR3 contains 14 residues. Trimming removed 4 bases at V and 8 bases at J, with 15 bases between. Germline V gives CDR1 LGHNA, CDR2 YSLEER. CDR3 residues: CASSLGESRDIQYF. CDR3 DNA sequence: TGCGCCAGCAGCCTCGGCGAGTCCCGGGACATTCAGTACTTC.

This clonotype has only a few counts. The rearrangement links TRBV24-1 to TRBJ1-1, with TRBD1 matching over 8 bases. Germline lookup yields CDR1 KGHDR and CDR2 SFDVKD. J lost 8 bases, V lost 10 bases, and 5 bases had no gene match. The CDR3 spans 11 residues. The CDR3 protein is CATGDRREAFF. In DNA form, the CDR3 reads TGTGCCACGGGGGACAGGCGGGAAGCTTTCTTT.